Described below is a single T cell receptor (beta chain) sequence and its context. Its antigen is still unknown. Profiling relied on immunoSEQ multiplex PCR, and the TCRdb table lists in-frame clones only, not all of them. Here the sample spans about 130,000 clones, around 80% being singletons. This entry belongs to a study of a mutant IDH1 vaccine in newly diagnosed glioma. Study-wide context: Patients were pretreated with radiotherapy, temozolomide, or both, mostly both. Points from the study as a whole: There were vaccine-induced immune responses in roughly 92% of the patients.

Germline CDR1 is SGHDT and CDR2 is YYEEEE. The CDR3 totals 12 residues. Trimming took off 4 bases at V and 4 bases at J, with 6 bases between the two ends. The time point denotes: week 11, during vaccination. Each vaccine dose was 300 ug of mutant IDH1 20-mer peptide, with topical imiquimod. The TCR sequence derives from a man between 35 and 55 years old with glioma. The sequences come from PBMCs, collected from a glioma patient whose treatment included an IDH1 peptide vaccine. The chain couples TRBV5-6 to TRBJ1-3, with D hard to call. The CDR3: CASSRGGNTIYF. CDR3 nucleotide sequence: TGTGCCAGCAGCCGGGGAGGAAACACCATATATTTT.